This entry lists 21 T cell receptor beta chains sequenced from one sample in a study of blood T cells in healthy people across ages. It was with a sample-barcoded 5' primer and a J-beta primer mix that a second PCR of about 7 to 12 cycles was run. Each CDR3 protein gets one entry after TCRdb re-called the 5' RACE reads with MiXCR. The sample lists about 640,000 distinct CDR3 sequences; under 70% were seen once. Sequencing used blood. The receptors here all came from a man in his sixties in good health.

The table lists this clonotype with a few counts. The CDR3 region is CASSLFGTGGYEQYF. DNA of the CDR3: TGTGCCAGCAGCTTATTCGGGACAGGGGGCTACGAGCAGTACTTC. This rearrangement joins TRBV7-2 to TRBJ2-7; 11 nucleotides match TRBD1. Germline lookup yields CDR1 SGHTA and CDR2 FQGNSA. With 2 bases clipped from V and 3 bases from J, the junction kept 3 bases outside the gene matches. The CDR3 runs 15 residues.

The V gene is TRBV4-2, the J gene TRBJ1-2, with 7 bases matching TRBD1. In germline, CDR1 is LGHNA, CDR2 YNFKEQ. The V gene end was trimmed by 4 bases and the J gene end by 8 bases; junction bases not matched to a gene: 10. CDR3 length equals 14 residues. The CDR3 reads CASSRPTGREGYTF. CDR3 sequence (DNA): TGTGCCAGCAGCCGGCCGACAGGGAGGGAAGGCTACACCTTC.

The sample holds many counts of this clonotype. The chain is built from TRBV29-1 and TRBJ2-6; 10 positions agree with TRBD1. CDR1 is SQVTM and CDR2 is ANQGSEA in the germline V gene. Germline trimming cut 6 bases from V and 1 base from J; bases unmatched to any gene: 0. The CDR3 extends over 14 amino acids. CDR3 protein: CSVDRGSGANVLTF. For the CDR3, the DNA is TGCAGCGTGGACAGGGGGTCTGGGGCCAACGTCCTGACTTTC.

This chain joins TRBV10-3 and TRBJ1-4; D gene ambiguous. Trimming removed 6 bases from V and 6 bases from J, with 11 bases in between. The CDR3 runs 13 residues. Per germline, CDR1 ENHRY and CDR2 SYGVKD. CDR3 sequence: CAISQRQDEKLFF. The CDR3 nucleotides are TGTGCCATCAGCCAACGGCAGGATGAAAAACTGTTTTTT.

This clonotype was counted only a few times. The chain couples TRBV7-2 to TRBJ2-3, with 11 bases that match TRBD2. The CDR3 is 16 amino acids. The junction had 7 bases not matched to a gene; V was cut back by 2 bases and J by 6 bases. Germline V gives CDR1 SGHTA, CDR2 FQGNSA. CDR3 sequence reads: CASSLRPSGGRDTQYF. The CDR3 DNA follows: TGTGCCAGCAGCTTAAGGCCTAGCGGGGGGCGGGATACGCAGTATTTT. The whole variable domain, filled in from reference TRBV7-2 and TRBJ2-3, reads GAGVSQSPSNKVTEKGKDVELRCDPISGHTALYWYRQSLGQGLEFLIYFQGNSAPDKSGLPSDRFSAERTGGSVSTLTIQRTQQEDSAVYLCASSLRPSGGRDTQYFGPGTRLTVL.

The chain has TRBV5-1 and TRBJ2-5, with 10 bases fitting TRBD2. Germline V gene sequence: CDR1 SGHRS, CDR2 YFSETQ. This CDR3 region has 17 residues. V dropped 0 bases and J dropped 2; count of bases not matched to a gene: 7. CDR3 sequence reads: CASSLAGTSAGQETQYF. CDR3 DNA sequence: TGCGCCAGCAGCTTGGCCGGGACTAGCGCTGGGCAAGAGACCCAGTACTTC.

This clonotype showed up just a few times. The chain is built from TRBV7-2 and TRBJ2-5, with 7 bases lining up with TRBD2. The CDR3 covers 14 residues. Germline loops: CDR1 SGHTA, CDR2 FQGNSA. With 5 bases clipped from V and 1 base from J, the junction kept 4 bases outside the gene matches. CDR3 sequence (DNA): TGTGCCAGCAGCCAAGCGGGGTTCCAAGAGACCCAGTACTTC. The encoded protein is CASSQAGFQETQYF.

The V call is TRBV29-1, the J call TRBJ2-3; 10 nucleotides line up with TRBD2. V lost 3 bases, J lost 2 bases, and 11 bases stayed unmatched. Germline CDR1 and CDR2: SQVTM and ANQGSEA. The CDR3 runs to 17 residues. The DNA of the CDR3 is TGCAGCGTTGAGCCGTCTCGAGCGGGGGGGACCACAGATACGCAGTATTTT. It specifies CSVEPSRAGGTTDTQYF.

This chain connects TRBV20-1 to TRBJ2-7; 9 positions agree with TRBD1. The CDR3 length is 15 residues. Germline V CDR1 and CDR2: DFQATT, SNEGSKA (reference sequence). The J segment lost 5 bases and the V segment lost 1 base, leaving 9 bases of the junction unmatched. CDR3 sequence (DNA): TGCAGTGCTAGAGGCTACAGGGGGCCTCGAGACGAGCAGTACTTC. Residues: CSARGYRGPRDEQYF.

This clonotype was seen a few times. The genes are TRBV5-1 and TRBJ2-5; maybe TRBD1 (5 bases). The CDR3 length is 15 residues. Trimming stripped 9 bases from V and 1 base from J, with 19 bases between. Germline V gene lookup returns CDR1 SGHRS and CDR2 YFSETQ. CDR3: CATKTGALPQETQYF. In DNA form, the CDR3 reads TGCGCCACCAAGACTGGGGCCCTCCCCCAAGAGACCCAGTACTTC. Supplemented by reference TRBV5-1 and TRBJ2-5, the full variable domain reads KAGVTQTPRYLIKTRGQQVTLSCSPISGHRSVSWYQQTPGQGLQFLFEYFSETQRNKGNFPGRFSGRQFSNSRSEMNVSTLELGDSALYLCATKTGALPQETQYFGPGTRLLVL.

V gene TRBV6-6 combines with J gene TRBJ1-6; D not resolved. CDR1 and CDR2 from the germline V gene are MNHNY and SVGAGI (reference sequence). The CDR3 is 16 residues long. With 2 bases removed from V and 7 bases from J, the gap between germline ends came to 15 bases. CDR3 amino acids: CASSYETGYSNSPLHF. The CDR3 DNA follows: TGTGCCAGCAGTTACGAAACCGGCTATTCAAATTCACCCCTCCACTTT.

The rearrangement links TRBV2 to TRBJ2-1, with TRBD2 identical over 7 bases. J lost 3 bases, V lost 8 bases, and 10 bases had no gene match. The CDR3 is 15 residues long. Germline lookup yields CDR1 SNHLY and CDR2 FYNNEI. CDR3 protein: CASSPTGGIYNEQFF. The DNA for the CDR3 is TGTGCCAGCTCCCCGACCGGGGGGATCTACAATGAGCAGTTCTTC. Full variable domain (remainder filled in from reference TRBV2 and TRBJ2-1): EPEVTQTPSHQVTQMGQEVILRCVPISNHLYFYWYRQILGQKVEFLVSFYNNEISEKSEIFDDQFSVERPDGSNFTLKIRSTKLEDSAMYFCASSPTGGIYNEQFFGPGTRLTVL.

This clonotype was seen more than once but under ten times. This rearrangement joins TRBV2 to TRBJ2-4, with 7 bases aligning to TRBD1. The CDR3 loop spans 11 amino acids. Germline V lookup: CDR1 SNHLY, CDR2 FYNNEI. V was clipped by 5 bases and J by 15 bases; unmatched bases: 7. This CDR3 reads CASSSQTGRYF. Here the CDR3 DNA reads TGTGCCAGCAGTTCCCAGACAGGGAGGTACTTC.

J is TRBJ2-1 and V is TRBV12-3 or TRBV12-4; tentative D call: TRBD1 (6 bases). With 8 bases removed from V and 4 bases from J, the gap between germline ends came to 15 bases. The CDR3 sequence is 14 residues long. CDR3 sequence reads: CASLRTGTYNEQFF. As DNA, the CDR3 is TGTGCCAGCCTTCGAACAGGGACGTACAATGAGCAGTTCTTC.

This clonotype has more than one count but fewer than ten. This sequence joins TRBV20-1 and TRBJ1-2, with D hard to call. V was clipped by 3 bases and J by 10 bases, with 15 bases between them. The CDR3 contains 12 residues. Germline-derived CDR1 and CDR2 are DFQATT and SNEGSKA (reference sequence). The CDR3 loop reads CSASFLAAAYTF. CDR3 in DNA: TGCAGTGCTAGTTTTCTTGCCGCCGCCTACACCTTC.

J is TRBJ2-7 and V is TRBV5-1; D not certain. This CDR3 has 12 residues. Germline CDR1 reads SGHRS; CDR2 reads YFSETQ. Trimming took off 5 bases at V and 0 bases at J, with 6 bases between the two ends. The CDR3: CASRYDSYEQYF. CDR3 DNA: TGCGCCAGCAGATATGACTCCTACGAGCAGTACTTC.

J is TRBJ1-2 and V is TRBV7-2, with 10 bases identical to TRBD1. Germline V lookup: CDR1 SGHTA, CDR2 FQGNSA. The CDR3 runs to 16 residues. Trimming at V came to 1 base and at J to 4 bases, leaving 6 bases not matched to a gene. The chain's CDR3 is CASSLGQGAQGYGYTF. The DNA for the CDR3 is TGTGCCAGCAGCTTAGGACAGGGGGCCCAGGGCTATGGCTACACCTTC.

In its sample, this clonotype was seen a few times. This rearrangement joins TRBV10-3 to TRBJ2-1; 7 bases are a match to TRBD1. This CDR3 spans 15 amino acids. After removal of 5 bases from V and 4 bases from J, the junction contained 8 bases not matched to a gene. Per the germline V gene, CDR1 is ENHRY and CDR2 is SYGVKD. In DNA form, the CDR3 reads TGTGCCATCAGTATTGGGGACAGCCCTTACAATGAGCAGTTCTTC. This translates into CAISIGDSPYNEQFF.

This chain joins TRBV20-1 and TRBJ2-3, with 8 bases fitting TRBD2. This CDR3 is built from 16 residues. From germline, CDR1 is DFQATT and CDR2 SNEGSKA (reference sequence). The ends lost 0 bases at V and 4 bases at J; junction bases unmatched: 9. CDR3 coding DNA: TGCAGTGCTAGAGATCGGCGGCTAGCGGGTTCAGATACGCAGTATTTT. Protein sequence: CSARDRRLAGSDTQYF.

Remarks on this clonotype: A junction boundary mismatches the germline segment, possibly from a read error. The V call is TRBV6-6, the J call TRBJ1-2; D possibly corresponds to TRBD1 (5 bases). The CDR3 loop spans 15 amino acids. The germline CDR1 and CDR2 sequences are MNHNY and SVGAGI (reference sequence). The CDR3 region has the DNA TGTGCCAGCAGTCACTCTGGGGGGTCCAACTATGGCTACACCTTC. Residues: CASSHSGGSNYGYTF.

The gene calls are TRBV5-5 and TRBJ2-1; tentative D call: TRBD2 (6 bases). The V end was cut by 0 bases, the J end by 12 bases, with 16 bases between. Germline CDR1 and CDR2: SGHKS and YYEKEE (reference sequence). The length of the CDR3 is 14 residues. CDR3 sequence (DNA): TGTGCCAGCAGCTTGGAACTAGCCCGGAGGGGGCAGTTCTTC. Translating gives CASSLELARRGQFF.